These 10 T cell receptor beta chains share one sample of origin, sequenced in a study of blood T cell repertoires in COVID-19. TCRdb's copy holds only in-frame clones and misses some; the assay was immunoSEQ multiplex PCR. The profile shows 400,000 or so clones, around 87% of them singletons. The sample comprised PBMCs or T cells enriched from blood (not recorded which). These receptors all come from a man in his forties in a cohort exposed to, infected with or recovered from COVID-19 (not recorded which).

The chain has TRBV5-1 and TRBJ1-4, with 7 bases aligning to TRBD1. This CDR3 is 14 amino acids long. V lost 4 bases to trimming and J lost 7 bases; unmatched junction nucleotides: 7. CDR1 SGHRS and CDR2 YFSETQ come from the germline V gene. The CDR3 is CASSSGGGSEKLFF. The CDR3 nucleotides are TGCGCCAGCAGCAGCGGAGGGGGCAGTGAAAAACTGTTTTTT. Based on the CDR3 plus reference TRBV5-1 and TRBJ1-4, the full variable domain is KAGVTQTPRYLIKTRGQQVTLSCSPISGHRSVSWYQQTPGQGLQFLFEYFSETQRNKGNFPGRFSGRQFSNSRSEMNVSTLELGDSALYLCASSSGGGSEKLFFGSGTQLSVL.

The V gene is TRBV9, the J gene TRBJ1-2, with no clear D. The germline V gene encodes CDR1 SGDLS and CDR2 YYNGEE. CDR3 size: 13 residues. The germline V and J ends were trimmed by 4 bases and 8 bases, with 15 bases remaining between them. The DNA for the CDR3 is TGTGCCAGCAGCCCCCAAGGTGTGGGCGGCTACACCTTC. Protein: CASSPQGVGGYTF. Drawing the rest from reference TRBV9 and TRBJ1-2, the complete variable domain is DSGVTQTPKHLITATGQRVTLRCSPRSGDLSVYWYQQSLDQGLQFLIQYYNGEERAKGNILERFSAQQFPDLHSELNLSSLELGDSALYFCASSPQGVGGYTFGSGTRLTVV.

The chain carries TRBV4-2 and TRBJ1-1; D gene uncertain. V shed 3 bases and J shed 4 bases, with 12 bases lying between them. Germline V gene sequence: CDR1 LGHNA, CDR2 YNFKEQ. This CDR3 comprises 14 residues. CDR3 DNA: TGTGCCAGCAGCCAGGGAGGTTTGGGCACTGAAGCTTTCTTT. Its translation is CASSQGGLGTEAFF.

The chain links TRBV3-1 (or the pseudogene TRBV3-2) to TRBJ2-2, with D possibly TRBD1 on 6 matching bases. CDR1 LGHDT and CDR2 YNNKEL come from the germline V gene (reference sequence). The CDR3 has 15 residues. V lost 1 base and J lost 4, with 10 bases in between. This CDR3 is CASSQGRGGTGELFF. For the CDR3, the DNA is TGTGCCAGCAGCCAAGGGAGAGGGGGCACCGGGGAGCTGTTTTTT.

This chain's CDR3 is CASSIRDRGYNSPLHF. The DNA for the CDR3 is TGTGCCAGCAGCATAAGGGATAGGGGTTATAATTCACCCCTCCACTTT. The V gene is TRBV13, the J gene TRBJ1-6; the D gene is possibly TRBD1 (5 bases). The CDR3 covers 16 residues. Trimming removed 5 bases from V and 4 bases from J, with 15 bases in between. The germline V gene encodes CDR1 PRHDT and CDR2 FYEKMQ (reference sequence).

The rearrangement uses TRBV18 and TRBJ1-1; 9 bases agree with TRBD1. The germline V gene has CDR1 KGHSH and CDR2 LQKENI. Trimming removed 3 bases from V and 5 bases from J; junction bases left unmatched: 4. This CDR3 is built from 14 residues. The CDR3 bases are TGTGCCAGCTCACCTACAGGGGGCTGGACTGAAGCTTTCTTT. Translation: CASSPTGGWTEAFF. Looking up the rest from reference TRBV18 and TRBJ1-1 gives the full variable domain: NAGVMQNPRHLVRRRGQEARLRCSPMKGHSHVYWYRQLPEEGLKFMVYLQKENIIDESGMPKERFSAEFPKEGPSILRIQQVVRGDSAAYFCASSPTGGWTEAFFGQGTRLTVV.

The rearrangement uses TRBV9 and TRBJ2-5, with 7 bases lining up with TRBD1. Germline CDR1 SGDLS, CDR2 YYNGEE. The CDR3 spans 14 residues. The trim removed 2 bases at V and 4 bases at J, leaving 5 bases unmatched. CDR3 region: CASSVTGQRETQYF. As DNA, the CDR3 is TGTGCCAGCAGCGTGACGGGACAGAGAGAGACCCAGTACTTC.

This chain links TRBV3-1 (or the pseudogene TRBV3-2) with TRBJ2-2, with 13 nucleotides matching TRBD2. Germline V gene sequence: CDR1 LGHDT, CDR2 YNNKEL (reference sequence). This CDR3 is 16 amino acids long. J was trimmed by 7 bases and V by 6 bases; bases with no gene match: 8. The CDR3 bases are TGTGCCAGCAGACCAGGACTAGCGGGAGATTTCGGGGAGCTGTTTTTT. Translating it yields CASRPGLAGDFGELFF.

CDR3: CAIGTGRIDGYTF. The CDR3 DNA follows: TGTGCCATCGGGACAGGTAGGATAGATGGCTACACCTTC. V and J are TRBV10-3 and TRBJ1-2; 8 nucleotides match TRBD1. CDR1 and CDR2 (germline): ENHRY, SYGVKD. Unmatched junction bases numbered 8, after V lost 8 bases and J lost 6 bases. The CDR3 loop spans 13 amino acids.

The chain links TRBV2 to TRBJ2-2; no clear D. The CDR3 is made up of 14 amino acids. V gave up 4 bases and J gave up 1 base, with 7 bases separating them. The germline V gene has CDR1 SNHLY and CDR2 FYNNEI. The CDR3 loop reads CASSVAGNTGELFF. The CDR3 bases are TGTGCCAGCAGTGTCGCAGGGAACACCGGGGAGCTGTTTTTT.